This T cell receptor (beta chain) stems from a study of blood T cell repertoires in COVID-19. Across the study: PBMCs, B-cell-depleted T cells, or T cells were the source of the cDNA or gDNA that made up the material.

In the original analysis: Amplified reference gene primers provided the basis for estimating nucleated cell counts. The method was immunoSEQ multiplex PCR; TCRdb's version includes in-frame clones alone and lacks a portion of them. D and trimming come from the DNA, and the V and J calls and clone size come from that table. This sample has roughly 150,000 clones; 84% occur once, and the top ten carry 1.5% to 2%. CDR3 length equals 15 residues. Germline values: CDR1 KGHSY, CDR2 FQNENV. Trimming at V came to 1 base and at J to 3 bases, leaving 3 bases not matched to a gene. Everyone who took part was roughly 18 to 89 years old, and they came from over 20 US areas. Clinical history as reported by participants underpinned cohort assignment.

The source is a woman aged 18-29 years who had been exposed to COVID-19. The V gene is TRBV16, the J gene TRBJ1-5, with 7 bases matching TRBD1. The sequenced material came from PBMCs or T cells enriched from blood (not recorded which). The CDR3: CASSQFGTDNQPQHF. The CDR3 bases are TGTGCCAGCAGCCAATTTGGGACAGACAATCAGCCCCAGCATTTT.